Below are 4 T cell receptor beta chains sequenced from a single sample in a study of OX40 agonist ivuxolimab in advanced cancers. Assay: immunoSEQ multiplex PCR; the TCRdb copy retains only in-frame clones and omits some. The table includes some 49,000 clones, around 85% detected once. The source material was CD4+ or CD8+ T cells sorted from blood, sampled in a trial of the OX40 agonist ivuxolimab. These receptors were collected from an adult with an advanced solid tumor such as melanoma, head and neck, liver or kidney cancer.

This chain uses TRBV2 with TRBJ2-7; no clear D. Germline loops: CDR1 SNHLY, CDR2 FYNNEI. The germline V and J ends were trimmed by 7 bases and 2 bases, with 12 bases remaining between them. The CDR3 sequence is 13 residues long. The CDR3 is CASTRVPTYEQYF. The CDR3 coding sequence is TGTGCCAGCACCCGGGTTCCCACCTACGAGCAGTACTTC. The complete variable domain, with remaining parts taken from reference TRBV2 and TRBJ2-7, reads EPEVTQTPSHQVTQMGQEVILRCVPISNHLYFYWYRQILGQKVEFLVSFYNNEISEKSEIFDDQFSVERPDGSNFTLKIRSTKLEDSAMYFCASTRVPTYEQYFGPGTRLTVT.

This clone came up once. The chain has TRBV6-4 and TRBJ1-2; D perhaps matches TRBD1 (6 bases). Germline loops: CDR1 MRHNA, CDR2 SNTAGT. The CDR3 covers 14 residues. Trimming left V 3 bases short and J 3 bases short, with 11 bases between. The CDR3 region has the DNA TGTGCCAGCAGTGAAACAGGGTCAGACTATGGCTACACCTTC. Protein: CASSETGSDYGYTF.

The CDR3 is CASSLVPGDEQFF. The CDR3 DNA reads TGTGCCAGCAGCTTAGTACCCGGGGATGAGCAGTTCTTC. V and J are TRBV7-9 and TRBJ2-1; D possibly corresponds to TRBD2 (5 bases). The CDR3 has 13 amino acids. V was shortened by 1 base and J by 8 bases, with 9 bases between the two germline ends. Germline V CDR1 and CDR2: SEHNR, FQNEAQ (reference sequence).

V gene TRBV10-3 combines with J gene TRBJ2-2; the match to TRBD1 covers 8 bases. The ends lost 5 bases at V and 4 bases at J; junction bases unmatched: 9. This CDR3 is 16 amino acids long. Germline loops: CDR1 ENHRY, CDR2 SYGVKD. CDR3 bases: TGTGCCATCAGTTTAGACAGGGGTGTTGGCACCGGGGAGCTGTTTTTT. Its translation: CAISLDRGVGTGELFF.